A selection of T cell receptor beta chains follows, all from one sample in a study of T cells in Graves' hyperthyroidism and ophthalmopathy. TCRdb re-called the multiplex PCR reads with MiXCR, one entry per CDR3 protein. The sample has some 770,000 distinct CDR3 sequences, less than 20% seen once. Specimen: blood. These receptors originate from a man aged 18 to 35 with Graves' hyperthyroidism. The CDR3 runs from the conserved cysteine through the conserved F or W.

V gene: TRBV5-6; J gene: TRBJ2-1; CDR3 protein: CASSYRPTRDNEQFF
V gene: TRBV20-1; J gene: TRBJ1-1; CDR3 protein: CSAPFGTGGTEAFF
V gene: TRBV5-1; J gene: TRBJ2-5; CDR3 protein: CASSSGPQETQYF
V gene: TRBV30; J gene: TRBJ2-5; CDR3 protein: CAWGTLSLETQYF
V gene: TRBV5-4; J gene: TRBJ2-7; CDR3 protein: CASSSGLAGAPHEQYF
V gene: TRBV12-3/TRBV12-4; J gene: TRBJ1-1; CDR3 protein: CASKSTLRDDTEAFF
V gene: TRBV28; J gene: TRBJ2-1; CDR3 protein: CASSPDRGWRNEQFF
V gene: TRBV25-1; J gene: TRBJ2-2; CDR3 protein: CASSDFLQGPNTGELFF
V gene: TRBV4-2; J gene: TRBJ2-6; CDR3 protein: CASSQVRVSGANVLTF
V gene: TRBV20-1; J gene: TRBJ2-2; CDR3 protein: CSARDGRTGETGELFF
V gene: TRBV12-3/TRBV12-4; J gene: TRBJ2-3; CDR3 protein: CVSSLGVGGSTDTQYF
V gene: TRBV2; J gene: TRBJ2-5; CDR3 protein: CASSVSLKGETQYF
V gene: TRBV7-9; J gene: TRBJ1-1; CDR3 protein: CASSPGRENTEAFF
V gene: TRBV6-2/TRBV6-3; J gene: TRBJ2-7; CDR3 protein: CASSYSPTMSSYEQYF
V gene: TRBV7-9; J gene: TRBJ2-2; CDR3 protein: CASRPTSAASGELFF
V gene: TRBV28; J gene: TRBJ2-3; CDR3 protein: CASKMSTDTQYF
V gene: TRBV27; J gene: TRBJ1-5; CDR3 protein: CASRPQVGPFNQPQHF
V gene: TRBV5-1; J gene: TRBJ2-4; CDR3 protein: CASSPGLAAPGAAKNIQYF
V gene: TRBV28; J gene: TRBJ1-5; CDR3 protein: CASSLMGGGNQPQHF
V gene: TRBV20-1; J gene: TRBJ2-5; CDR3 protein: CSARERQGWKTQYF
V gene: TRBV10-3; J gene: TRBJ2-5; CDR3 protein: CAISEARQPQETQYF
V gene: TRBV7-2; J gene: TRBJ2-4; CDR3 protein: CASTTSSSNIQYF
V gene: TRBV6-6; J gene: TRBJ2-1; CDR3 protein: CASSYSIAGGLGEQFF
V gene: TRBV24-1; J gene: TRBJ1-1; CDR3 protein: CATSDWGYNEAFF
V gene: TRBV20-1; J gene: TRBJ2-3; CDR3 protein: CSAPGTGEADTQYF
V gene: TRBV7-3; J gene: TRBJ2-2; CDR3 protein: CASSLTIREGTGELFF
V gene: TRBV3-1; J gene: TRBJ2-3; CDR3 protein: CASSPNSGQGTDTQYF